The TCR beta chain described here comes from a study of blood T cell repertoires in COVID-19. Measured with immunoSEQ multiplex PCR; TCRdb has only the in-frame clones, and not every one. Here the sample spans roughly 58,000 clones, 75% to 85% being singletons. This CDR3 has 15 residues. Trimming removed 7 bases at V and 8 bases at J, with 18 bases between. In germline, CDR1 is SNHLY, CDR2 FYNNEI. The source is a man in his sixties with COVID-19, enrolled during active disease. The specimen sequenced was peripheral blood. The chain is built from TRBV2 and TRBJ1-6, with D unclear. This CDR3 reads CASTVRALTDSPLHF. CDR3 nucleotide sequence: TGTGCCAGCACTGTGAGGGCCCTAACAGATTCACCCCTCCACTTT. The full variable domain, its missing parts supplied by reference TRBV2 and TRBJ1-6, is EPEVTQTPSHQVTQMGQEVILRCVPISNHLYFYWYRQILGQKVEFLVSFYNNEISEKSEIFDDQFSVERPDGSNFTLKIRSTKLEDSAMYFCASTVRALTDSPLHFGNGTRLTVT.